This section outlines one T cell receptor (beta chain) sequence together with its context. Its antigen is still unknown. Preparation of the TCRbeta library involved a method that used unique molecular identifiers. TCRdb re-called the PCR reads through MiXCR, storing one row per CDR3 protein. Of just over 950,000 distinct CDR3 sequences listed, 25% to 30% are singletons. The data were obtained in a study of T-cell reconstitution after alpha-beta-depleted transplantation in children. Findings and caveats of the study: Reportedly, alpha-beta T cells present about two months post-transplant originated from several hundred expanded clones of graft origin.

This specimen was PBMCs, mostly from graft donor cells, taken 360 days after TCRalphabeta/CD19-depleted stem cell transplant. The clonotype originates from a boy under three years old who had a stem cell transplant for SCID, so the T cells may come from the graft donor.

CDR3 amino acids: CATSPHPLSTEAFF. CDR3 DNA sequence: TGTGCCACCAGTCCACACCCGTTAAGCACTGAAGCTTTCTTT. V gene TRBV15 combines with J gene TRBJ1-1, with D unresolved. Trimming shortened V by 6 bases and J by 4 bases, and 15 bases separated the two germline ends. The CDR3 has 14 amino acids. The V gene's germline CDR1 is LNHNV and CDR2 YYDKDF (reference sequence).